This entry concerns a single T cell receptor (beta chain). The CDR3 consists of 15 residues. The V and J ends lost 1 base and 6 bases, in that order; junction bases with no gene match: 7. The germline V gene encodes CDR1 MGHRA and CDR2 YSYEKL. Survey-level immunoSEQ sequencing profiled the TCR beta repertoire. Assay used: immunoSEQ multiplex PCR; TCRdb lists only in-frame clones, some missing. The sample shows nearly 70,000 clones, roughly 95% of them seen only once. The clonotype comes from a man in his forties with rheumatoid arthritis. Sequenced input: PBMCs. The J gene is TRBJ2-7, the V gene TRBV4-1, with 9 bases fitting TRBD1. The CDR3 coding sequence is TGCGCCAGCAGCCAAGGCGACAGGGGGATCATCGAGCAGTACTTC. This translates into CASSQGDRGIIEQYF.